The 22 T cell receptor beta chains in this list originate from one sample, sequenced in a study of CD8 T cells in ankylosing spondylitis. Via MiXCR, TCRdb re-called the 5' RACE reads, giving one row per CDR3 protein. There are approximately 240,000 distinct CDR3 sequences in the sample; 10% to 13% occur only once, and around 3% lies in the top ten. Sequencing input: blood, either unsorted or a sorted T cell fraction (not recorded which). These TCRs come from a male donor with ankylosing spondylitis or in good health (not recorded which).

The sample holds many counts of this clonotype. The V gene is TRBV20-1, the J gene TRBJ2-1, with TRBD2 identical over 13 bases. Germline V gene data show CDR1 as DFQATT and CDR2 as SNEGSKA (reference sequence). J lost 0 bases, V lost 7 bases, and 12 bases had no gene match. The CDR3 loop spans 18 amino acids. The CDR3 here is CSVLSGLAGLSSYNEQFF. The CDR3 nucleotides are TGCAGTGTTTTATCGGGACTAGCGGGATTAAGCTCCTACAATGAGCAGTTCTTC.

This clonotype was observed many times. The chain combines TRBV3-1 with TRBJ1-1; D unresolved. Germline values: CDR1 LGHDT, CDR2 YNNKEL (reference sequence). Deletions cut 4 bases from V and 1 base from J, with 10 bases between. CDR3 size: 14 residues. The CDR3 region has the DNA TGTGCCAGCAGCCCACTCCGACAGAACACTGAAGCTTTCTTT. Translating it yields CASSPLRQNTEAFF. Full variable domain (remainder filled in from reference TRBV3-1 and TRBJ1-1): DTAVSQTPKYLVTQMGNDKSIKCEQNLGHDTMYWYKQDSKKFLKIMFSYNNKELIINETVPNRFSPKSPDKAHLNLHINSLELGDSAVYFCASSPLRQNTEAFFGQGTRLTVV.

This clonotype was observed a few times. This could be a read error, since a much larger clone is one nucleotide away. The J gene is TRBJ2-5, the V gene TRBV7-6; 13 bases are a match to TRBD2. CDR3 length equals 15 residues. V lost 4 bases to trimming and J lost 4 bases; unmatched junction nucleotides: 3. CDR1 SGHVS and CDR2 FNYEAQ come from the germline V gene. CDR3 protein: CASSSGLAGAETQYF. In DNA form, the CDR3 reads TGTGCCAGCAGCTCAGGACTAGCGGGAGCAGAGACCCAGTACTTC.

This clonotype was detected many times. The chain is built from TRBV7-2 and TRBJ1-2; the match to TRBD1 covers 7 bases. This CDR3 comprises 15 residues. The junction had 8 bases not matched to a gene; V was cut back by 4 bases and J by 3 bases. CDR1 is SGHTA and CDR2 is FQGNSA in the germline V gene. The CDR3 DNA reads TGTGCCAGCAGCTACCCGACAGGGAGCTACTATGGCTACACCTTC. Its protein product is CASSYPTGSYYGYTF.

This clonotype has a count of ten or more. The rearrangement uses TRBV6-1 and TRBJ2-1; the D gene could be TRBD1 or TRBD2 (5 bases each). This CDR3 has 15 amino acids. The germline gives CDR1 MNHNS, CDR2 SASEGT. V was cut by 6 bases and J by 1 base, with 13 bases left in between. The DNA for the CDR3 is TGTGCCAGCAGGAGGGAGCAGGGTTCCTACAATGAGCAGTTCTTC. Its translation is CASRREQGSYNEQFF.

This clonotype was found a few times. The chain employs TRBV20-1 and TRBJ1-1; D perhaps matches TRBD1 (5 bases). The V gene's germline CDR1 is DFQATT and CDR2 SNEGSKA (reference sequence). CDR3 size: 13 residues. Trimming pared 3 bases from V and 3 bases from J, leaving 11 bases between. CDR3 nucleotides: TGCAGTGCTAGGGGGGTATATCACACTGAAGCTTTCTTT. Translated, it gives CSARGVYHTEAFF.

About this clonotype: A read error may account for a junction end that differs from germline. This sequence joins TRBV5-1 and TRBJ2-3, with TRBD2 matching over 13 bases. The germline V gene has CDR1 SGHRS and CDR2 YFSETQ. The CDR3 totals 16 residues. CDR3 sequence reads: CVSSLTSGRARDTQYF. CDR3 bases: TGCGTCAGCAGCCTCACTAGCGGGAGGGCCAGAGATACGCAGTATTTT. Filled out from reference TRBV5-1 and TRBJ2-3, the complete variable domain reads KAGVTQTPRYLIKTRGQQVTLSCSPISGHRSVSWYQQTPGQGLQFLFEYFSETQRNKGNFPGRFSGRQFSNSRSEMNVSTLELGDSALYLCVSSLTSGRARDTQYFGPGTRLTVL.

This clonotype was counted between two and nine times. This rearrangement joins TRBV3-1 to TRBJ2-3, with D uncertain. Between the trimmed V and J ends, which lost 1 base and 8 bases, there was a span of 7 bases. Looked up from germline, CDR1 is LGHDT and CDR2 is YNNKEL (reference sequence). The CDR3 runs to 12 residues. CDR3 loop: CASSQVRSTQYF. CDR3 sequence (DNA): TGTGCCAGCAGCCAAGTCAGGTCTACGCAGTATTTT.

This clonotype was recorded many times. The rearrangement joins TRBV20-1 to TRBJ2-7; 7 nucleotides line up with TRBD2. Looked up from germline, CDR1 is DFQATT and CDR2 is SNEGSKA (reference sequence). This CDR3 is built from 12 residues. V was pared by 3 bases and J by 5 bases, with 4 bases of the junction left unmatched. CDR3 DNA sequence: TGCAGTGCTAGCGGGAGGAGTAACGAGCAGTACTTC. This gives the protein CSASGRSNEQYF.

A remark on this clonotype: Possible read error: a much larger clone is one base away. The chain employs TRBV7-2 and TRBJ2-7, with D maybe TRBD2 (7 bases). This CDR3 is 15 amino acids long. Germline-derived CDR1 and CDR2 are SGHTA and FQGNSA. The V end lost 0 bases, the J end lost 4 bases, and 13 bases lay between the germline ends. CDR3 residues: CASSLAGGRGYEQYF. CDR3 coding DNA: TGTGCCAGCAGCTTAGCCGGGGGGCGGGGTTACGAGCAGTACTTC. Full variable domain (rest looked up from reference TRBV7-2 and TRBJ2-7): GAGVSQSPSNKVTEKGKDVELRCDPISGHTALYWYRQSLGQGLEFLIYFQGNSAPDKSGLPSDRFSAERTGGSVSTLTIQRTQQEDSAVYLCASSLAGGRGYEQYFGPGTRLTVT.

This clonotype was detected many times. V and J are TRBV10-3 and TRBJ2-7; D call uncertain. Germline V lookup: CDR1 ENHRY, CDR2 SYGVKD. This CDR3 has 13 amino acids. V was pared by 4 bases and J by 1 base, with 8 bases between. The CDR3 DNA reads TGTGCCATCAGTGGGGATGGTTCCTACGAGCAGTACTTC. Protein sequence: CAISGDGSYEQYF.

This clonotype was counted many times. The chain recombines TRBV20-1 with TRBJ1-1; D is ambiguous. This CDR3 has 13 residues. Trimming pared 2 bases from V and 1 base from J, leaving 8 bases between. Germline assignment: CDR1 DFQATT and CDR2 SNEGSKA (reference sequence). The CDR3 nucleotides read TGCAGTGCTAGAAACAGCCAGAACACTGAAGCTTTCTTT. Protein product: CSARNSQNTEAFF.

This clonotype was detected many times. This sequence joins TRBV6-1 and TRBJ1-5; D ambiguous. Germline V CDR1 and CDR2: MNHNS, SASEGT. This CDR3 spans 13 amino acids. The V gene lost 7 bases and the J gene lost 3 bases, with 10 bases spanning the gap. CDR3: CASIAGNNQPQHF. The CDR3 DNA follows: TGTGCCAGCATAGCGGGCAACAATCAGCCCCAGCATTTT.

This clonotype has ten or more counts. The V and J genes are TRBV6-1 and TRBJ2-1, with 7 bases that match TRBD2. Per the germline V gene, CDR1 is MNHNS and CDR2 is SASEGT. The CDR3 extends over 15 amino acids. V shed 6 bases and J 4 bases; nucleotides not matched to a gene: 9. In DNA form, the CDR3 reads TGTGCCAGCAGCCGCCTAGCTAGCGGTTACAATGAGCAGTTCTTC. Translated: CASSRLASGYNEQFF.

There are many counts of this clonotype. The chain links TRBV3-1 to TRBJ2-5, with D possibly TRBD2 on 7 matching bases. The CDR3 consists of 14 residues. Germline-derived CDR1 and CDR2 are LGHDT and YNNKEL (reference sequence). V lost 0 bases, J lost 7 bases, and 12 bases lay in between. CDR3 nucleotides: TGTGCCAGCAGCCAAGATACAGGGAGGGGGACCCAGTACTTC. It specifies CASSQDTGRGTQYF.

There are many counts of this clonotype. V gene TRBV24-1 combines with J gene TRBJ2-1; TRBD1 agrees at 7 bases. The V segment lost 4 bases and the J segment 7 bases; nucleotides outside the gene matches: 3. Germline values: CDR1 KGHDR, CDR2 SFDVKD. The CDR3 loop spans 13 amino acids. The CDR3 sequence is CATSDWTGNEQFF. CDR3 nucleotides: TGTGCCACCAGTGACTGGACAGGTAATGAGCAGTTCTTC.

This clonotype has only one observation. A much larger clone is a single base away; this may be a read error. This rearrangement joins TRBV12-3 or TRBV12-4 to TRBJ2-3; D is undetermined. The CDR3 covers 14 residues. CDR3: CATNPGYSTNTQYF. CDR3 coding DNA: TGTGCCACCAATCCCGGTTATTCCACAAATACGCAGTATTTT.

The gene calls are TRBV7-2 and TRBJ1-2, with 7 bases aligning to TRBD1. CDR1 and CDR2 (germline): SGHTA, FQGNSA. CDR3 length equals 13 residues. Trimming removed 4 bases from V and 9 bases from J; junction bases left unmatched: 8. The CDR3 spells CASSWDSRGSYTF. The CDR3 nucleotides read TGTGCCAGCAGCTGGGACAGCCGGGGGAGCTACACCTTC.

This clonotype was observed at least ten times. The rearrangement links TRBV10-3 to TRBJ2-1; TRBD2 agrees at 8 bases. Trimming took 2 bases from V and 6 from J; bases not matched to a gene: 6. Looked up from germline, CDR1 is ENHRY and CDR2 is SYGVKD. CDR3 size: 15 residues. The chain's CDR3 is CAISERTSWSNEQFF. DNA for the CDR3: TGTGCCATCAGTGAGAGGACTAGCTGGTCCAATGAGCAGTTCTTC.

This clonotype was counted many times. The chain joins TRBV5-1 to TRBJ2-7; D may be TRBD2 (6 bases). Germline values: CDR1 SGHRS, CDR2 YFSETQ. Trimming took off 6 bases at V and 0 bases at J, with 16 bases between the two ends. The length of the CDR3 is 15 residues. Written as DNA, the CDR3 is TGCGCCAGCACCCCTGGCGGGATTACCTCCTACGAGCAGTACTTC. Translated, it gives CASTPGGITSYEQYF.

The sample holds many counts of this clonotype. This chain uses TRBV2 with TRBJ2-3; the D gene could be TRBD1 or TRBD2 (5 bases each). V was trimmed by 3 bases and J by 7 bases, leaving 11 bases between them. Germline V gene data show CDR1 as SNHLY and CDR2 as FYNNEI. The length of the CDR3 is 13 residues. As DNA, the CDR3 is TGTGCCAGCAGTGAGAACGGGGCCAATACGCAGTATTTT. This sequence encodes CASSENGANTQYF. The full variable domain, with the rest looked up from reference TRBV2 and TRBJ2-3, is EPEVTQTPSHQVTQMGQEVILRCVPISNHLYFYWYRQILGQKVEFLVSFYNNEISEKSEIFDDQFSVERPDGSNFTLKIRSTKLEDSAMYFCASSENGANTQYFGPGTRLTVL.

This clonotype has ten or more counts. This chain connects TRBV7-2 to TRBJ2-1; perhaps TRBD2 as D (6 bases). The CDR3 runs 13 residues. V lost 1 base and J 9 bases, leaving 10 bases between the germline ends. Germline loops: CDR1 SGHTA, CDR2 FQGNSA. The CDR3 sequence is CASSLDRAGEQFF. The CDR3 DNA reads TGTGCCAGCAGCTTAGATCGAGCGGGTGAGCAGTTCTTC. The full variable domain, in which reference TRBV7-2 and TRBJ2-1 provide the parts outside the CDR3, is GAGVSQSPSNKVTEKGKDVELRCDPISGHTALYWYRQSLGQGLEFLIYFQGNSAPDKSGLPSDRFSAERTGGSVSTLTIQRTQQEDSAVYLCASSLDRAGEQFFGPGTRLTVL.